These T cell receptor beta chains were read from a single sample in a study of cytomegalovirus exposure and HLA in healthy donors. The assay was immunoSEQ multiplex PCR, and TCRdb's table has in-frame clones only and misses some. Counted here are over 200,000 clones, 80% to 85% occurring once; the ten biggest clones make up over 12%. Input material: PBMCs. The receptors shown here come from a woman aged 25 to 39 in good health and CMV-seropositive. Both conserved end residues are trimmed from each CDR3.

CDR3: ASSLARASELSYEQY; V: TRBV7-9; J: TRBJ2-7
CDR3: AWSLAGAYEQY; V: TRBV30; J: TRBJ2-7
CDR3: ASSRAGVLNEQF; V: TRBV7-2; J: TRBJ2-1
CDR3: ASSEWAGGYNEQF; V: TRBV5-1; J: TRBJ2-1
CDR3: ASSGQGAREQY; V: TRBV5-1; J: TRBJ2-7
CDR3: ASSLAPWAGSHT; V: TRBV5-5; J: TRBJ1-2
CDR3: ASSWTGANYGYT; V: TRBV11-2; J: TRBJ1-2
CDR3: ASSLQPQRTDTQY; V: TRBV7-6; J: TRBJ2-3
CDR3: ASSLGVGQPQH; V: TRBV9; J: TRBJ1-5
CDR3: ASKTKPYEQY; V: TRBV28; J: TRBJ2-7
CDR3: ATSSWGREQF; V: TRBV15; J: TRBJ2-1
CDR3: ASSLVGQRYYGYT; V: TRBV5-6; J: TRBJ1-2
CDR3: ASSLIKTDTSTDTQY; V: TRBV27; J: TRBJ2-3
CDR3: ASTRNRETEAF; V: TRBV6-5; J: TRBJ1-1
CDR3: ASRREGGTDTQY; V: TRBV19; J: TRBJ2-3
CDR3: ASSWDYSYEQY; V: TRBV7-9; J: TRBJ2-7
CDR3: ASSLWGQGRNEQF; V: TRBV5-6; J: TRBJ2-1
CDR3: ASSYSGAQGLF; V: TRBV6-5; J: TRBJ1-4
CDR3: ASSKTGDANYGYT; V: TRBV5-5; J: TRBJ1-2
CDR3: SVEGQEYEQY; V: TRBV29-1; J: TRBJ2-7
CDR3: AISETGLAVYNEQF; V: TRBV10-3; J: TRBJ2-1
CDR3: ASSSEGSANTEAF; V: TRBV9; J: TRBJ1-1
CDR3: AWSWDGSYEQY; V: TRBV30; J: TRBJ2-7
CDR3: ASSPLLSGRWGEQF; V: TRBV27; J: TRBJ2-1
CDR3: AISPGLAYYEQY; V: TRBV10-3; J: TRBJ2-7
CDR3: ASTLSTGSSYEQY; V: TRBV6-6; J: TRBJ2-7
CDR3: ASSAKGELF; V: TRBV9; J: TRBJ2-2
CDR3: ASSLDTGGTEAF; V: TRBV5-1; J: TRBJ1-1
CDR3: ASSSGTGRVGSGELF; V: TRBV5-1; J: TRBJ2-2
CDR3: ASSLRGGQSIQETQY; V: TRBV27; J: TRBJ2-5
CDR3: AIRQTGTASSYNEQF; V: TRBV10-3; J: TRBJ2-1
CDR3: ASSSMMGVTYEQY; V: TRBV11-3; J: TRBJ2-7
CDR3: ASSQGQGTGELF; V: TRBV9; J: TRBJ2-2
CDR3: ASSFSFSYEQY; V: TRBV5-1; J: TRBJ2-7
CDR3: ASSPSRLADKETQY; V: TRBV18; J: TRBJ2-5
CDR3: ASSHPQGRANYGYT; V: TRBV9; J: TRBJ1-2
CDR3: ASSFWGEKLF; V: TRBV27; J: TRBJ1-4
CDR3: ASRPSASTSGRRYNEQF; V: TRBV27; J: TRBJ2-1
CDR3: ASSLGPSNQPQH; V: TRBV5-1; J: TRBJ1-5
CDR3: AISTPGAGGYT; V: TRBV10-3; J: TRBJ1-2
CDR3: SDDRSYGYT; V: TRBV29-1; J: TRBJ1-2
CDR3: ASSWGGSYEQY; V: TRBV27; J: TRBJ2-7
CDR3: ASSLLNEFSGELF; V: TRBV18; J: TRBJ2-2
CDR3: ASSQGIALAGSEQY; V: TRBV4-2; J: TRBJ2-7
CDR3: ASSLSNRGELF; V: TRBV27; J: TRBJ2-2
CDR3: SVVWGVNEQF; V: TRBV29-1; J: TRBJ2-1
CDR3: ATSRDRGSANEQF; V: TRBV15; J: TRBJ2-1
CDR3: ASRTEVGSYEQY; V: TRBV7-2; J: TRBJ2-7